The present T cell receptor (beta chain) was sequenced within a study of blood T cell repertoires in COVID-19. Study background: Spain, Italy and the United States supplied samples that represented acute and convalescent COVID-19. T cells, B-cell-depleted T cells, or PBMCs supplied cDNA or gDNA.

After removal of 4 bases from V and 6 bases from J, the junction contained 4 bases not matched to a gene. This CDR3 spans 15 amino acids. Per the original methods: Reference gene primer amplification yielded estimated nucleated cell counts. The repertoire was sequenced with immunoSEQ multiplex PCR; TCRdb's copy has only in-frame clones and lacks some. D and trimming come from the DNA, and the V and J calls and clone size come from that table. The data show over 60,000 clones, roughly 89% seen once. The TCR was taken from an elderly man with acute or convalescent COVID-19. The J gene is TRBJ1-6, the V gene TRBV23-1; 9 nucleotides agree with TRBD1. TRBV23-1 is known as an ORF, though its function is uncertain. The specimen sequenced was peripheral blood. CDR3 in amino acids: CASSRRTGVNSPLHF. The DNA for the CDR3 is TGCGCCAGCAGTCGTCGGACAGGGGTTAATTCACCCCTCCACTTT.